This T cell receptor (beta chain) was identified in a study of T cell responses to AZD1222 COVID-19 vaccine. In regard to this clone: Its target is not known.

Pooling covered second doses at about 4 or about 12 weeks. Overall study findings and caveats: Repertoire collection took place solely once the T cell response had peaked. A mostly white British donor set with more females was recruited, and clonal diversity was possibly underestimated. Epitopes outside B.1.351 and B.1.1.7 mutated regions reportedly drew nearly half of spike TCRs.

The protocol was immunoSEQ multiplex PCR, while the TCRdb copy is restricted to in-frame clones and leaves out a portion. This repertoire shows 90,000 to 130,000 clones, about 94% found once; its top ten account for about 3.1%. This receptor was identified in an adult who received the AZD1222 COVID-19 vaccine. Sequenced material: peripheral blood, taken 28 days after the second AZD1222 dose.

The CDR3 protein is CATGTGLLTYEQYF. DNA of the CDR3: TGTGCCACGGGTACGGGCCTTTTGACCTACGAGCAGTACTTC. The gene calls are TRBV15 and TRBJ2-7; D not resolved. The ends were cut back, 9 bases at V and 2 bases at J, with 17 bases in the middle. CDR3 length: 14 amino acids. Germline assignment: CDR1 LNHNV and CDR2 YYDKDF (reference sequence).